The clone carrying this T cell receptor beta chain appeared once. Its target is not known. These data belong to a study of PD-1 blockade in classical Hodgkin lymphoma. Points from the study as a whole: Those achieving complete response showed baseline diversity like newly diagnosed patients.

Brentuximab vedotin exposure varied among the patients, all of whom had relapsed after autologous stem cell transplantation. V lost 4 bases to trimming and J lost 4 bases; unmatched junction nucleotides: 5. From germline, CDR1 is WSHSY and CDR2 SAAADI. This CDR3 is built from 15 residues. Method: immunoSEQ multiplex PCR; TCRdb's copy keeps in-frame clones and lacks some. The repertoire holds approximately 80,000 clones, with under 90% as singletons. The sequence derives from a human donor with classical Hodgkin lymphoma. This specimen was peripheral blood mononuclear cells (PBMCs), taken at baseline. This sequence joins TRBV10-2 and TRBJ2-7, with 12 bases lining up with TRBD1. The CDR3 protein is CASSVGQGAPYEQYF. As DNA, the CDR3 is TGCGCCAGCAGTGTGGGACAGGGGGCGCCTTACGAGCAGTACTTC.